The rows below give T cell receptor beta chains drawn from one sample of a study of T-cell memory formation after mild COVID-19. TCRdb ran MiXCR on the 5' RACE reads and lists one entry per CDR3 protein. The sample has under 400,000 distinct CDR3 sequences, around 20% seen once. Sample: PBMCs or a T cell subset sorted from them (not recorded which). The receptors stem from an adult woman who had mild COVID-19 (a few samples of this study predate the infection). Cell type and time point are not known. Each CDR3 is given with its conserved first and last residue.

j_call v_call cdr3_aa
TRBJ2-3 TRBV10-3 CAISALAETQYF
TRBJ2-7 TRBV15 CATRKQGSGEQYF
TRBJ2-7 TRBV27 CASSLIAGRAYEQYF
TRBJ1-1 TRBV5-1 CASRPRAEMNTEAFF
TRBJ2-5 TRBV5-1 CASSLGTNQETQYF
TRBJ2-3 TRBV7-3 CASSYGLQDTQYF
TRBJ2-1 TRBV30 CAWSVGLLSQGRDEQFF
TRBJ2-1 TRBV9 CASSAPGLAEYSSYNEQFF
TRBJ2-1 TRBV12-3/TRBV12-4 CASRPGVENEQFF
TRBJ2-7 TRBV7-9 CASSLGETGHEQYF
TRBJ1-5 TRBV20-1 CSARARVTQPQHF
TRBJ2-2 TRBV6-2/TRBV6-3 CASSYYGLAGGPRVTGELFF
TRBJ2-2 TRBV9 CASSHHPSGGGGELFF
TRBJ2-3 TRBV11-2 CASSLDSGGQPGADTQYF
TRBJ2-3 TRBV24-1 CATSDLQEPDTQYF
TRBJ1-3 TRBV12-3/TRBV12-4 CASSPQAGDWRSNWGNTIYF
TRBJ2-2 TRBV4-3 CASSPKDEGSHTGELFF
TRBJ2-1 TRBV9 CASSLSGGTGYNEQFF
TRBJ1-4 TRBV5-1 CASSLEGRAGANEKLFF
TRBJ2-7 TRBV11-2 CASSLTREGYEQYF
TRBJ2-1 TRBV25-1 CASSAPGQGEYEQFF
TRBJ2-1 TRBV12-3/TRBV12-4 CASRGVGGDEQFF
TRBJ1-5 TRBV7-8 CASSLARGPAGNQPQHF
TRBJ2-4 TRBV5-1 CASSLLGGDAKNIQYF
TRBJ1-1 TRBV20-1 CSDRTGHTEAFF
TRBJ1-5 TRBV15 CATSRFNQPQHF